This T cell receptor (beta chain) was found in a study of technical replicates of blood from several donors. V lost 4 bases to trimming and J lost 6 bases; unmatched junction nucleotides: 5. The CDR3 totals 15 residues. Germline CDR1 and CDR2: SGHRS and YFSETQ. This clone was counted once. Produced via immunoSEQ multiplex PCR; TCRdb's table is partial and in-frame only. The sample holds just over 95,000 clones, approximately 94% seen once. V is TRBV5-1 and J is TRBJ2-6; 9 nucleotides agree with TRBD1. The sequence came from a human donor in good health. Sequenced sample: T cells isolated from PBMCs. CDR3 nucleotide sequence: TGCGCCAGCAGCAACGGACAGGGGCTGGCCAACGTCCTGACTTTC. Protein: CASSNGQGLANVLTF. Full variable domain (missing parts from reference TRBV5-1 and TRBJ2-6): KAGVTQTPRYLIKTRGQQVTLSCSPISGHRSVSWYQQTPGQGLQFLFEYFSETQRNKGNFPGRFSGRQFSNSRSEMNVSTLELGDSALYLCASSNGQGLANVLTFGAGSRLTVL.